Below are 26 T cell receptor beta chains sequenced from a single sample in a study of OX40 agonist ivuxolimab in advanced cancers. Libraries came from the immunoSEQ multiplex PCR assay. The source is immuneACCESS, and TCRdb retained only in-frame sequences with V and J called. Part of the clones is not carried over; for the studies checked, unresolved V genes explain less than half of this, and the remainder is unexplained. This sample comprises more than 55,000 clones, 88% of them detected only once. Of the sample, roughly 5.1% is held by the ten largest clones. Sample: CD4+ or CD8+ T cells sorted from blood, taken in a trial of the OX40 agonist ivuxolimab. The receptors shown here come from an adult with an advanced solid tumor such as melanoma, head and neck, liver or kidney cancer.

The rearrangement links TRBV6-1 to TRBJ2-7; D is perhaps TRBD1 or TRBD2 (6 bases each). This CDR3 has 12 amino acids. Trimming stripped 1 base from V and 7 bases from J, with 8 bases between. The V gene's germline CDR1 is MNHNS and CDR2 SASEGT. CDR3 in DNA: TGTGCCAGCAGTGAAGGAGGGGGGGAGCAGTACTTC. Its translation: CASSEGGGEQYF.

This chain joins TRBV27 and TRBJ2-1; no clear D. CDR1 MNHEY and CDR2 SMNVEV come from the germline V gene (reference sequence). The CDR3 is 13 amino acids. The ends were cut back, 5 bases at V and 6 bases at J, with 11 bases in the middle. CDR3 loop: CASSPTAPNEQFF. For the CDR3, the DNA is TGTGCCAGCAGTCCTACTGCCCCCAATGAGCAGTTCTTC.

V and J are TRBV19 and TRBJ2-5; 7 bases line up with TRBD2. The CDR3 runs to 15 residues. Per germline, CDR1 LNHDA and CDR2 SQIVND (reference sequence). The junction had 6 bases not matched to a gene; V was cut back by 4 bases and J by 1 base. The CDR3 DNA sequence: TGTGCCAGTAGTAATCGGGGGGACGCCCAAGAGACCCAGTACTTC. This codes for CASSNRGDAQETQYF. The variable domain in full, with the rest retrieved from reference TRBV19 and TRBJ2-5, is DGGITQSPKYLFRKEGQNVTLSCEQNLNHDAMYWYRQDPGQGLRLIYYSQIVNDFQKGDIAEGYSVSREKKESFPLTVTSAQKNPTAFYLCASSNRGDAQETQYFGPGTRLLVL.

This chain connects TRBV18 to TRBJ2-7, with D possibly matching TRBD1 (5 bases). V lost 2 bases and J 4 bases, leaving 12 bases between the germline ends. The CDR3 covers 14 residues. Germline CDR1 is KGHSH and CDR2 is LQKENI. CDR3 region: CASSPVQESYEQYF. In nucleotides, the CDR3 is TGTGCCAGCTCACCAGTACAGGAGAGTTACGAGCAGTACTTC.

CDR3 sequence reads: CASIRGLAGYNEQFF. The CDR3 DNA reads TGTGCCAGCATCCGAGGACTAGCGGGGTACAATGAGCAGTTCTTC. This chain uses TRBV7-2 with TRBJ2-1; 12 bases agree with TRBD2. Germline V CDR1 and CDR2: SGHTA, FQGNSA. Germline trimming cut 7 bases from V and 4 bases from J; bases unmatched to any gene: 5. CDR3 size: 15 residues.

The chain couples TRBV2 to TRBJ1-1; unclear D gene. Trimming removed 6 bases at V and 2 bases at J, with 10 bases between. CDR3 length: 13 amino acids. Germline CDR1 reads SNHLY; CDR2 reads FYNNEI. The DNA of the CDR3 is TGTGCCAGCAGCGCCACATACAACACTGAAGCTTTCTTT. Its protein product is CASSATYNTEAFF.

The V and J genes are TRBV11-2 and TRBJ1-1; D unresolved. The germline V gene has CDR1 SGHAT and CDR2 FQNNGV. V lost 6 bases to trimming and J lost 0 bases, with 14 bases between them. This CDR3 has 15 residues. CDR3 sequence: CASSSLQRVNTEAFF. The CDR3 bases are TGTGCCAGCAGTAGCCTACAGAGGGTGAACACTGAAGCTTTCTTT.

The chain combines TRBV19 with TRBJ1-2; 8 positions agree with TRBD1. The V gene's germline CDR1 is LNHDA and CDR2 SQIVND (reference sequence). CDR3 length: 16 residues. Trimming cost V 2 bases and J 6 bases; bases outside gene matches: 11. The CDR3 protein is CASSITSGQGRHGYTF. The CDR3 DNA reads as TGTGCCAGTAGTATAACGTCTGGACAGGGACGTCATGGCTACACCTTC. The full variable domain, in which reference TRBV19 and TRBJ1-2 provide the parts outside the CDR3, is DGGITQSPKYLFRKEGQNVTLSCEQNLNHDAMYWYRQDPGQGLRLIYYSQIVNDFQKGDIAEGYSVSREKKESFPLTVTSAQKNPTAFYLCASSITSGQGRHGYTFGSGTRLTVV.

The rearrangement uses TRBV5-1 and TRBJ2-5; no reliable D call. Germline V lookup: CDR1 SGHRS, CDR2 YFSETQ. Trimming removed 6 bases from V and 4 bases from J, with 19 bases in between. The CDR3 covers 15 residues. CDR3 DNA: TGCGCCAGCACAAGGTTCCTCAGTATCGGAGAGACCCAGTACTTC. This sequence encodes CASTRFLSIGETQYF.

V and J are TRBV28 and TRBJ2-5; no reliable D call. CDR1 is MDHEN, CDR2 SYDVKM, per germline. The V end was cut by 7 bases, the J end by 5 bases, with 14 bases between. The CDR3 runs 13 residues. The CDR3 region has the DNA TGTGCCAGCAACAGTTATAGATGGGAGACCCAGTACTTC. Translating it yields CASNSYRWETQYF.

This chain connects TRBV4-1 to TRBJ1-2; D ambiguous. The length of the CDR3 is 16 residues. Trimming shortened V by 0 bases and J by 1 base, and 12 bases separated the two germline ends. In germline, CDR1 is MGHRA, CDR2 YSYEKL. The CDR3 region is CASSQDRPTFNYGYTF. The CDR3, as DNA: TGCGCCAGCAGCCAAGATCGGCCAACTTTTAACTATGGCTACACCTTC.

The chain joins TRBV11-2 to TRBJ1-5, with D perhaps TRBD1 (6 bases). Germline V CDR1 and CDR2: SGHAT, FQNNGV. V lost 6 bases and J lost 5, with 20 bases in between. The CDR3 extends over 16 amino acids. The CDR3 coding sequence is TGTGCCAGCAGGGGTATACGAGACAGGAACGATCAGCCCCAGCATTTT. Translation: CASRGIRDRNDQPQHF.

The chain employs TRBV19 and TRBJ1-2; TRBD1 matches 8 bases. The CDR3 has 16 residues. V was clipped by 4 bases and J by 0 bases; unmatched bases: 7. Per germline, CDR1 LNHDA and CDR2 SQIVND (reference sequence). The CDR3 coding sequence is TGTGCCAGTAGTACAATACAGGGGGGAGCTAACTATGGCTACACCTTC. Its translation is CASSTIQGGANYGYTF.

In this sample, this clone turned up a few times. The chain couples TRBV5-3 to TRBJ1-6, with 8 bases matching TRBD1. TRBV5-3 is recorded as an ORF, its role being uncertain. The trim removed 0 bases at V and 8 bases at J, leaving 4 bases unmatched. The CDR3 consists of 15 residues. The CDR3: CARSLVDRDHSPLHF. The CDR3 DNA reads TGTGCCAGAAGCTTGGTGGACAGGGATCATTCACCCCTCCACTTT.

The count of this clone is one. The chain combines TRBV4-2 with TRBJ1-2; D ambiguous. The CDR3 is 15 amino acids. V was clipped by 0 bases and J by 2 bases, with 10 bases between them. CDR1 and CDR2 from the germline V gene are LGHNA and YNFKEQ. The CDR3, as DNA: TGTGCCAGCAGCCAAGATAGCTCGAAGAACTATGGCTACACCTTC. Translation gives CASSQDSSKNYGYTF.

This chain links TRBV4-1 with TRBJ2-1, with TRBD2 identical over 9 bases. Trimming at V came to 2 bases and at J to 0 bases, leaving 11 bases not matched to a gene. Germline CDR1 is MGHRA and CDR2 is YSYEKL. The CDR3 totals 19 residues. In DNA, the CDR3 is TGCGCCAGCAGCCAATGGGCTGGCGGGGGGGCTAGCTCCTACAATGAGCAGTTCTTC. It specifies CASSQWAGGGASSYNEQFF.

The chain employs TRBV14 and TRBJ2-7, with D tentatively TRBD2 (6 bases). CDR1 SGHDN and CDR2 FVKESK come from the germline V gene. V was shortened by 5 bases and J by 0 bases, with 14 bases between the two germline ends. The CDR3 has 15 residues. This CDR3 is CASSAGTYSSYEQYF. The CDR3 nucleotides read TGTGCCAGCAGCGCCGGGACTTATAGCTCCTACGAGCAGTACTTC. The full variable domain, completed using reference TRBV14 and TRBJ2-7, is EAGVTQFPSHSVIEKGQTVTLRCDPISGHDNLYWYRRVMGKEIKFLLHFVKESKQDESGMPNNRFLAERTGGTYSTLKVQPAELEDSGVYFCASSAGTYSSYEQYFGPGTRLTVT.

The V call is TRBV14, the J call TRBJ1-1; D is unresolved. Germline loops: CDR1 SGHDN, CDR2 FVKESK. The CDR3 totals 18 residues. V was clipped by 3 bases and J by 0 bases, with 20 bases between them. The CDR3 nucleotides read TGTGCCAGCAGCCAGTCTAGAGCACCGCGTCGTATGAACACTGAAGCTTTCTTT. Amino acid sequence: CASSQSRAPRRMNTEAFF.

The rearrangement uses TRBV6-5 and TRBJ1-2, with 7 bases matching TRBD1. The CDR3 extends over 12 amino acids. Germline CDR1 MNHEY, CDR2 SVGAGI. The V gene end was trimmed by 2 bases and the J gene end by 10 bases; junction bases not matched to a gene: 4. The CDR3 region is CASSYPTGPYTF. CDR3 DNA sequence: TGTGCCAGCAGTTACCCGACAGGGCCCTACACCTTC.

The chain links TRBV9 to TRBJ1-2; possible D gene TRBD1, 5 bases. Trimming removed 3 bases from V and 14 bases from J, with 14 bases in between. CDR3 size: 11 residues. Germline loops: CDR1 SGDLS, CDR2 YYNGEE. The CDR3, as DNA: TGTGCCAGCAGCGATCCCACCCGGGGGACCTTC. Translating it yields CASSDPTRGTF.

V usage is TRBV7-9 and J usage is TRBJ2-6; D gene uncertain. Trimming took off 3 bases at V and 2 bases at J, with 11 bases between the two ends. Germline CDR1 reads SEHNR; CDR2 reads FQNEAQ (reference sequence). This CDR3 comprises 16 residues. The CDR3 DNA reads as TGTGCCAGCAGCTTGGAGAGAACGACTGGGGCCAACGTCCTGACTTTC. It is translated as CASSLERTTGANVLTF.

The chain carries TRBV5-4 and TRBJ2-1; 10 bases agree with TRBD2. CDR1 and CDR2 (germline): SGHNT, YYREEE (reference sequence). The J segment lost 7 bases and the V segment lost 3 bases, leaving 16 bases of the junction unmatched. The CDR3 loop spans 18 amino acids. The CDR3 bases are TGTGCCAGCAGCTCCACCGACGGGCCTAGCGGGGGTCTGAATGAGCAGTTCTTC. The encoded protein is CASSSTDGPSGGLNEQFF.

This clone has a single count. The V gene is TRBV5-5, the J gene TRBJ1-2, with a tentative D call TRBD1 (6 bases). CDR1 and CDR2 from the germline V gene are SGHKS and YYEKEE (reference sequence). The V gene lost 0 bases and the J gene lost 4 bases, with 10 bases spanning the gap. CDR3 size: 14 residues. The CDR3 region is CASSLALGAYGYTF. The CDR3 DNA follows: TGTGCCAGCAGCTTGGCCCTGGGGGCCTATGGCTACACCTTC. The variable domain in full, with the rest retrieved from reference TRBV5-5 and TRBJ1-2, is DAGVTQSPTHLIKTRGQQVTLRCSPISGHKSVSWYQQVLGQGPQFIFQYYEKEERGRGNFPDRFSARQFPNYSSELNVNALLLGDSALYLCASSLALGAYGYTFGSGTRLTVV.

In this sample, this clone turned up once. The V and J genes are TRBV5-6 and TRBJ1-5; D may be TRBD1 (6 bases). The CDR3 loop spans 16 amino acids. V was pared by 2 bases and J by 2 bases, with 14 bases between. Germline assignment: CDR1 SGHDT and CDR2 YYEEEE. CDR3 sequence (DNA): TGTGCCAGCAGCTTCTCACAGGGATATGGCAATCAGCCCCAGCATTTT. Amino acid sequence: CASSFSQGYGNQPQHF. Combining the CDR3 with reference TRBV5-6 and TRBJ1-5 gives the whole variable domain DAGVTQSPTHLIKTRGQQVTLRCSPKSGHDTVSWYQQALGQGPQFIFQYYEEEERQRGNFPDRFSGHQFPNYSSELNVNALLLGDSALYLCASSFSQGYGNQPQHFGDGTRLSIL.

The CDR3 here is CASSVSSGRGSSTDTQYF. In nucleotides, the CDR3 is TGTGCCAGTAGTGTTTCTAGCGGGAGGGGGTCTAGCACAGATACGCAGTATTTT. The V gene is TRBV19, the J gene TRBJ2-3; TRBD2 agrees at 12 bases. Germline trimming cut 5 bases from V and 0 bases from J; bases unmatched to any gene: 9. The CDR3 covers 18 residues. Looked up from germline, CDR1 is LNHDA and CDR2 is SQIVND (reference sequence).

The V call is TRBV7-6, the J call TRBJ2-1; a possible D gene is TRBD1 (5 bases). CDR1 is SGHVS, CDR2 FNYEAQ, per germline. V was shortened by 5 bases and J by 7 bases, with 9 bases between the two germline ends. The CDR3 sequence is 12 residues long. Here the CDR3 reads CASSGPGNEQFF. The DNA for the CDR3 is TGTGCCAGCAGCGGGCCAGGGAATGAGCAGTTCTTC.